This T cell receptor beta chain was retrieved from a study of OX40 agonist ivuxolimab in advanced cancers. About the research overall: While on treatment, patients had intravenous ivuxolimab at 0.01 to 10 mg/kg every 2 weeks.

CDR3 size: 16 residues. Germline V gene sequence: CDR1 SEHNR, CDR2 FQNEAQ (reference sequence). V shed 0 bases, J shed 11 bases, and the junction held 13 bases outside the gene matches. Assay: immunoSEQ multiplex PCR; the TCRdb copy retains only in-frame clones and omits some. The profile shows some 70,000 clones, 88% of them singletons. The specimen comprised CD4+ or CD8+ T cells sorted from blood, sampled in a trial of the OX40 agonist ivuxolimab. The chain uses TRBV7-9 and TRBJ1-5, with 7 bases aligning to TRBD1. The clonotype was recovered from an adult with an advanced solid tumor such as melanoma, head and neck, liver or kidney cancer. CDR3 in amino acids: CASSLAWDSTTGAQHF. The DNA of the CDR3 is TGTGCCAGCAGCTTAGCGTGGGACAGTACTACGGGGGCCCAGCATTTT.